One TCR beta chain is described in this entry. Then a second PCR, running roughly 7 to 12 cycles, was carried out with a sample-barcoded 5' primer and a J-beta primer mix. Using its own MiXCR run on the 5' RACE reads, TCRdb lists one record per CDR3 protein. The profile covers some 780,000 distinct CDR3 sequences, with approximately 53% appearing a single time and roughly 25% taken by the ten largest. At least 5.5 micrograms of total RNA were extracted per sample. This sample is part of a study of blood T cells in healthy people across ages. Germline V lookup: CDR1 MGHRA, CDR2 YSYEKL. CDR3 size: 15 residues. Trimming took off 0 bases at V and 2 bases at J, with 11 bases between the two ends.

Sequencing was done on a sample of blood. This TCR was sampled from a man aged 35 to 55 in good health. The chain uses TRBV4-1 and TRBJ2-7; D unclear. Here the CDR3 reads CASSQDNSMTYEQYF. In nucleotides, the CDR3 is TGCGCCAGCAGCCAAGATAACAGCATGACCTACGAGCAGTACTTC.